These T cell receptor beta chains were read from a single sample in a study of blood T cell repertoires in COVID-19. Method: immunoSEQ multiplex PCR; TCRdb's copy keeps in-frame clones and lacks some. The sample has 490,000 or so clones, less than 90% seen once. The specimen was PBMCs or T cells enriched from blood (not recorded which). The receptors stem from a woman in her sixties who had recovered from COVID-19. Each CDR3 is given without its conserved first and last residue. The order of the fields is V gene, J gene, CDR3 protein.

v_gene: TRBV18; j_gene: TRBJ2-3; CDR3aa: ASSPPGGMADTQY
v_gene: TRBV10-1; j_gene: TRBJ2-3; CDR3aa: ASSPGLAGGLPDTQY
v_gene: TRBV4-1; j_gene: TRBJ1-5; CDR3aa: ASSHQRTGGVGQPQH
v_gene: TRBV5-1; j_gene: TRBJ2-1; CDR3aa: ASSLVAERQF
v_gene: TRBV5-1; j_gene: TRBJ2-2; CDR3aa: ASSLGRGRLAGELF
v_gene: TRBV28; j_gene: TRBJ1-2; CDR3aa: ASSRTGGEGYT
v_gene: TRBV3-1/TRBV3-2; j_gene: TRBJ2-7; CDR3aa: ASSQGGTVYEQY
v_gene: TRBV11-2; j_gene: TRBJ1-6; CDR3aa: ASSRQGSPLH
v_gene: TRBV19; j_gene: TRBJ2-7; CDR3aa: ASSIVPGNEQY
v_gene: TRBV2; j_gene: TRBJ1-5; CDR3aa: ASSEQGSHQPQH
v_gene: TRBV7-8; j_gene: TRBJ1-2; CDR3aa: ASSLGAGIQANYGYT
v_gene: TRBV2; j_gene: TRBJ2-1; CDR3aa: ASSGRAGGRLHNEQF
v_gene: TRBV13; j_gene: TRBJ2-4; CDR3aa: ASSHGRGAKNIQY
v_gene: TRBV6-5; j_gene: TRBJ2-1; CDR3aa: ASRTSDRVNNEQF
v_gene: TRBV3-1/TRBV3-2; j_gene: TRBJ2-1; CDR3aa: ASSHKVRDSTNNEQF
v_gene: TRBV18; j_gene: TRBJ2-5; CDR3aa: ASSMGTSGQETQY
v_gene: TRBV27; j_gene: TRBJ2-7; CDR3aa: ASSLSGQPAHYEQY
v_gene: TRBV19; j_gene: TRBJ2-1; CDR3aa: ASRPVGGGFEQF
v_gene: TRBV5-1; j_gene: TRBJ1-4; CDR3aa: ASSSEGAPNEKLF
v_gene: TRBV5-6; j_gene: TRBJ1-2; CDR3aa: ASSLPIQGPEGGYT
v_gene: TRBV3-1/TRBV3-2; j_gene: TRBJ1-2; CDR3aa: ASSRQANYGYT
v_gene: TRBV4-1; j_gene: TRBJ2-5; CDR3aa: ASSQGIAGARETQY
v_gene: TRBV5-1; j_gene: TRBJ1-1; CDR3aa: ASSERGGSEAF
v_gene: TRBV24-1; j_gene: TRBJ1-5; CDR3aa: ATSGQGGNQPQH
v_gene: TRBV14; j_gene: TRBJ2-5; CDR3aa: ASSRTEGETQY
v_gene: TRBV11-2; j_gene: TRBJ1-2; CDR3aa: ASSPDTNYGYT
v_gene: TRBV27; j_gene: TRBJ2-7; CDR3aa: ASSITSGGTEQY
v_gene: TRBV24-1; j_gene: TRBJ2-5; CDR3aa: ATSERQGLGETQY
v_gene: TRBV3-1/TRBV3-2; j_gene: TRBJ2-3; CDR3aa: ASSHSQLSGTDTQY
v_gene: TRBV2; j_gene: TRBJ1-2; CDR3aa: ASSDLGQSNYGYT
v_gene: TRBV2; j_gene: TRBJ2-2; CDR3aa: ASKVARGNTGELF
v_gene: TRBV7-8; j_gene: TRBJ1-4; CDR3aa: ASSFRGPNEKLF
v_gene: TRBV2; j_gene: TRBJ1-5; CDR3aa: ASRGESNQPQH
v_gene: TRBV3-1/TRBV3-2; j_gene: TRBJ2-5; CDR3aa: ASSRGLAGGRGETQY
v_gene: TRBV24-1; j_gene: TRBJ2-1; CDR3aa: ATSDSGQGVTNEQF
v_gene: TRBV4-1; j_gene: TRBJ2-4; CDR3aa: ASSQDPPGLLAKNIQY
v_gene: TRBV10-3; j_gene: TRBJ2-3; CDR3aa: AISAGDRVRTDTQY
v_gene: TRBV2; j_gene: TRBJ1-5; CDR3aa: ASSTTGGQPQH
v_gene: TRBV6-4; j_gene: TRBJ2-3; CDR3aa: ASSERGSSPFSTDTQY
v_gene: TRBV10-1; j_gene: TRBJ1-4; CDR3aa: ASSPGQGGKLF
v_gene: TRBV30; j_gene: TRBJ2-7; CDR3aa: AWSTTGTGGEQY
v_gene: TRBV10-2; j_gene: TRBJ1-5; CDR3aa: ASSENTGGDQPQH
v_gene: TRBV11-3; j_gene: TRBJ2-4; CDR3aa: ASSQVAGASNIQY
v_gene: TRBV7-8; j_gene: TRBJ2-7; CDR3aa: ASSRTGRGLEYEQY
v_gene: TRBV28; j_gene: TRBJ1-4; CDR3aa: ASSPPGTRNEKLF
v_gene: TRBV12-3/TRBV12-4; j_gene: TRBJ1-5; CDR3aa: ASSTGLGQPQH
v_gene: TRBV5-6; j_gene: TRBJ1-6; CDR3aa: ASSLTRGDNSPLH
v_gene: TRBV10-1; j_gene: TRBJ2-1; CDR3aa: ASSPDRVGEQF
v_gene: TRBV5-1; j_gene: TRBJ2-1; CDR3aa: ASSFRQGADSYNEQF
v_gene: TRBV15; j_gene: TRBJ2-7; CDR3aa: ATSRDVKGPYEQY
v_gene: TRBV5-1; j_gene: TRBJ2-4; CDR3aa: ASSLPSYEDIQY
v_gene: TRBV9; j_gene: TRBJ2-1; CDR3aa: ASSVGTSNEQF
v_gene: TRBV11-2; j_gene: TRBJ1-5; CDR3aa: ASSRLAQGAGQPQH
v_gene: TRBV30; j_gene: TRBJ1-2; CDR3aa: AWRHRGKANYGYT
v_gene: TRBV5-1; j_gene: TRBJ2-2; CDR3aa: ASSLGSGDTGELF
v_gene: TRBV2; j_gene: TRBJ1-6; CDR3aa: ASRQTGYNSPLH
v_gene: TRBV7-2; j_gene: TRBJ1-3; CDR3aa: ASSSGQGGSGNTIY